One sample yielded the 22 T cell receptor beta chains listed below, sequenced in a study of cytomegalovirus exposure and HLA in healthy donors. TCRdb keeps only in-frame clones here, not all; method: immunoSEQ multiplex PCR. The sample holds about 130,000 clones, 75% to 90% seen once. The material sequenced was PBMCs. These TCRs come from a woman in her 30s in good health and CMV-seropositive.

The chain uses TRBV15 and TRBJ2-1, with no clear D. The V end was cut by 4 bases, the J end by 0 bases, with 4 bases between. The CDR3 is 13 residues long. Germline CDR1 reads LNHNV; CDR2 reads YYDKDF (reference sequence). The CDR3 DNA is TGTGCCACCAGCATGAGCTCCTACAATGAGCAGTTCTTC. This codes for CATSMSSYNEQFF.

V usage is TRBV9 and J usage is TRBJ2-3; tentative D call: TRBD2 (6 bases). The ends were cut back, 0 bases at V and 0 bases at J, with 17 bases in the middle. Germline loops: CDR1 SGDLS, CDR2 YYNGEE. This CDR3 spans 18 amino acids. CDR3 nucleotides: TGTGCCAGCAGCGTAGAAGGGGTACTTGGGGGGAGCACAGATACGCAGTATTTT. Its translation: CASSVEGVLGGSTDTQYF.

This chain links TRBV9 with TRBJ1-3; D might be TRBD1 (6 bases). The CDR3 has 14 amino acids. Deletions cut 4 bases from V and 0 bases from J, with 8 bases between. Germline lookup yields CDR1 SGDLS and CDR2 YYNGEE. The CDR3 protein is CASSQQGSGNTIYF. As DNA, the CDR3 is TGTGCCAGCAGCCAACAGGGCTCTGGAAACACCATATATTTT. The full variable domain, rest sourced from reference TRBV9 and TRBJ1-3, is DSGVTQTPKHLITATGQRVTLRCSPRSGDLSVYWYQQSLDQGLQFLIQYYNGEERAKGNILERFSAQQFPDLHSELNLSSLELGDSALYFCASSQQGSGNTIYFGEGSWLTVV.

The V gene is TRBV13, the J gene TRBJ2-3; 7 nucleotides agree with TRBD2. The V and J ends lost 5 bases and 2 bases, in that order; junction bases with no gene match: 7. The CDR3 has 15 residues. In germline, CDR1 is PRHDT, CDR2 FYEKMQ (reference sequence). For the CDR3, the DNA is TGTGCCAGCAGCCCAACTAGCGCTACCACAGATACGCAGTATTTT. Its translation: CASSPTSATTDTQYF.

This clone has a single count. The gene calls are TRBV5-1 and TRBJ2-5, with 7 bases fitting TRBD1. V gave up 3 bases and J gave up 2 bases; unmatched junction bases: 4. Germline V gene lookup returns CDR1 SGHRS and CDR2 YFSETQ. The CDR3 is 14 residues long. The CDR3 DNA is TGCGCCAGCAGCTCCGGACAGGAACAAGAGACCCAGTACTTC. It yields the protein CASSSGQEQETQYF.

The chain recombines TRBV2 with TRBJ1-2; D is ambiguous. The germline gives CDR1 SNHLY, CDR2 FYNNEI. The CDR3 has 15 residues. The V gene lost 3 bases and the J gene lost 0 bases, with 11 bases spanning the gap. The CDR3 loop is CASSEAGFANYGYTF. The DNA for the CDR3 is TGTGCCAGCAGTGAGGCGGGTTTTGCTAACTATGGCTACACCTTC.

As regards this clone: Mismatch with germline at one junction end may stem from a read error. This chain uses TRBV7-7 with TRBJ2-1; 8 nucleotides align to TRBD2. Per the germline V gene, CDR1 is SSHAT and CDR2 is FNYEAQ (reference sequence). This CDR3 spans 14 amino acids. In nucleotides, the CDR3 is TGTGCTAGCAGCTTAACGGGGGGGCCCGGTGAGCAGTTCTTC. It is translated as CASSLTGGPGEQFF.

CDR3 nucleotides: TGTGCCAGCACAGAGACAGGGGCACCCGGGGAGCTGTTTTTT. Encoded protein: CASTETGAPGELFF. The V gene is TRBV25-1, the J gene TRBJ2-2; 8 positions agree with TRBD1. This CDR3 contains 14 residues. V trimming: 7 bases; J trimming: 6 bases; junction bases outside the gene matches: 7. Germline V gene sequence: CDR1 MGHDK, CDR2 SYGVNS. Looking up the rest from reference TRBV25-1 and TRBJ2-2 gives the full variable domain: EADIYQTPRYLVIGTGKKITLECSQTMGHDKMYWYQQDPGMELHLIHYSYGVNSTEKGDLSSESTVSRIRTEHFPLTLESARPSHTSQYLCASTETGAPGELFFGEGSRLTVL.

In its sample, this clone was seen a few times. The chain is built from TRBV6-1 and TRBJ1-5, with D possibly being TRBD1 (5 bases). V was trimmed by 7 bases and J by 10 bases, leaving 23 bases between them. The germline gives CDR1 MNHNS, CDR2 SASEGT. The CDR3 has 15 amino acids. CDR3 loop: CASKGLETERRPQHF. CDR3 nucleotides: TGTGCCAGCAAAGGGCTGGAGACAGAGAGACGTCCCCAGCATTTT.

This sequence joins TRBV29-1 and TRBJ2-5; 9 nucleotides agree with TRBD1. Germline V gene sequence: CDR1 SQVTM, CDR2 ANQGSEA. V dropped 6 bases and J dropped 5; count of bases not matched to a gene: 4. The CDR3 has 12 residues. The CDR3 is CSVDGTGETQYF. The CDR3 DNA follows: TGCAGCGTAGACGGGACAGGGGAGACCCAGTACTTC.

In its sample, this clone was seen once. The chain links TRBV27 to TRBJ2-7; 10 bases line up with TRBD2. Germline trimming cut 5 bases from V and 4 bases from J; bases unmatched to any gene: 11. The germline V gene has CDR1 MNHEY and CDR2 SMNVEV (reference sequence). CDR3 length equals 16 residues. The CDR3 DNA is TGTGCCAGCAGTGCAGGACTAGCGGAGTCTCCGTACGAGCAGTACTTC. Protein: CASSAGLAESPYEQYF.

The rearrangement joins TRBV2 to TRBJ2-7, with 9 bases lining up with TRBD1. The germline V gene has CDR1 SNHLY and CDR2 FYNNEI. V was clipped by 4 bases and J by 1 base; unmatched bases: 2. This CDR3 region has 14 residues. The CDR3 is CASSGQGGSYEQYF. The DNA of the CDR3 is TGTGCCAGCAGTGGACAGGGGGGATCCTACGAGCAGTACTTC. The entire variable domain, with the rest obtained from reference TRBV2 and TRBJ2-7, is as follows: EPEVTQTPSHQVTQMGQEVILRCVPISNHLYFYWYRQILGQKVEFLVSFYNNEISEKSEIFDDQFSVERPDGSNFTLKIRSTKLEDSAMYFCASSGQGGSYEQYFGPGTRLTVT.

The CDR3 nucleotides read TGTGCCAGCACCCGGGGGACAGTATACGAGCAGTACTTC. Its translation is CASTRGTVYEQYF. The chain employs TRBV28 and TRBJ2-7; the D gene is possibly TRBD1 (7 bases). The CDR3 length is 13 residues. From germline, CDR1 is MDHEN and CDR2 SYDVKM. Trimming stripped 7 bases from V and 4 bases from J, with 14 bases between.

The J gene is TRBJ1-2, the V gene TRBV6-5; TRBD1 matches 8 bases. CDR1 and CDR2 (germline): MNHEY, SVGAGI. With V trimmed by 8 bases and J by 8 bases, 10 bases remained unmatched. The CDR3 spans 13 residues. CDR3 sequence (DNA): TGTGCCAGCTTAAGGCAGGGGGCTTACGGCTACACCTTC. It specifies CASLRQGAYGYTF.

The chain is built from TRBV7-9 and TRBJ2-3; 10 bases align to TRBD2. J was trimmed by 3 bases and V by 4 bases; bases with no gene match: 13. The CDR3 loop spans 18 amino acids. In germline, CDR1 is SEHNR, CDR2 FQNEAQ (reference sequence). The CDR3 reads CASSSSGAGGLITDTQYF. CDR3 bases: TGTGCCAGCAGCTCCTCGGGAGCGGGAGGGTTGATAACAGATACGCAGTATTTT. Combining the CDR3 with reference TRBV7-9 and TRBJ2-3 gives the whole variable domain DTGVSQNPRHKITKRGQNVTFRCDPISEHNRLYWYRQTLGQGPEFLTYFQNEAQLEKSRLLSDRFSAERPKGSFSTLEIQRTEQGDSAMYLCASSSSGAGGLITDTQYFGPGTRLTVL.

To note about this clone: This sample includes further DNA sequences coding for the same CDR3. The genes are TRBV11-2 and TRBJ2-7, with 10 bases lining up with TRBD1. V dropped 1 base and J dropped 2; count of bases not matched to a gene: 2. Looked up from germline, CDR1 is SGHAT and CDR2 is FQNNGV. The CDR3 has 15 residues. CDR3 nucleotide sequence: TGTGCCAGCAGCTTAGGACAGGGGGCGACCTACGAGCAGTACTTC. Translation: CASSLGQGATYEQYF.

The J gene is TRBJ2-7, the V gene TRBV6-5; 7 nucleotides match TRBD2. Germline-derived CDR1 and CDR2 are MNHEY and SVGAGI. The CDR3 extends over 14 amino acids. V dropped 8 bases and J dropped 0; count of bases not matched to a gene: 7. The CDR3 sequence: CASGRGRLSYEQYF. Written as DNA, the CDR3 is TGTGCCAGCGGCCGCGGGAGACTCTCCTACGAGCAGTACTTC.

V and J are TRBV18 and TRBJ2-2, with TRBD2 as a possible D gene (5 bases). CDR3 length: 17 amino acids. V was clipped by 0 bases and J by 4 bases, with 15 bases between them. Germline CDR1 KGHSH, CDR2 LQKENI. CDR3 protein: CASSPPQVPGSTGELFF. As DNA, the CDR3 is TGTGCCAGCTCACCACCTCAGGTGCCGGGGTCCACCGGGGAGCTGTTTTTT.

This clone has only one observation. The genes are TRBV4-2 and TRBJ2-2; TRBD2 matches at 8 bases. Germline assignment: CDR1 LGHNA and CDR2 YNFKEQ. After removal of 6 bases from V and 1 base from J, the junction contained 7 bases not matched to a gene. The length of the CDR3 is 16 residues. Here the CDR3 reads CASSPGAGGNTGELFF. DNA of the CDR3: TGTGCCAGCAGTCCCGGTGCGGGGGGGAACACCGGGGAGCTGTTTTTT.

The V call is TRBV11-2, the J call TRBJ2-7, with 8 bases that match TRBD2. The length of the CDR3 is 15 residues. Per germline, CDR1 SGHAT and CDR2 FQNNGV. After removal of 5 bases from V and 4 bases from J, the junction contained 10 bases not matched to a gene. The CDR3 spells CASSPGGTREYEQYF. In DNA form, the CDR3 reads TGTGCCAGCAGCCCGGGGGGGACTAGAGAGTACGAGCAGTACTTC. The full variable domain, in which reference TRBV11-2 and TRBJ2-7 provide the parts outside the CDR3, is EAGVAQSPRYKIIEKRQSVAFWCNPISGHATLYWYQQILGQGPKLLIQFQNNGVVDDSQLPKDRFSAERLKGVDSTLKIQPAKLEDSAVYLCASSPGGTREYEQYFGPGTRLTVT.

This clone has a single count. The chain has TRBV5-1 and TRBJ2-1, with TRBD1 as a possible D gene (6 bases). The germline gives CDR1 SGHRS, CDR2 YFSETQ. Trimming cost V 4 bases and J 1 base, with 18 bases left between them. This CDR3 is 17 amino acids long. CDR3 DNA: TGCGCCAGCAGCGGGGGCCCACAGGGTGAATCCTACAATGAGCAGTTCTTC. Residues: CASSGGPQGESYNEQFF. The whole variable domain, remainder taken from reference TRBV5-1 and TRBJ2-1, is KAGVTQTPRYLIKTRGQQVTLSCSPISGHRSVSWYQQTPGQGLQFLFEYFSETQRNKGNFPGRFSGRQFSNSRSEMNVSTLELGDSALYLCASSGGPQGESYNEQFFGPGTRLTVL.

The genes are TRBV1 and TRBJ2-3; the table's D gene call, TRBD2, was not cross checked with the DNA. TRBV1 corresponds to a pseudogene. The CDR3 extends over 16 amino acids. CDR3 bases: TGCACCAGCAGCCAAGTTAGGGGACTAGCGGGGGATACGCAGTATTTT. This codes for CTSSQVRGLAGDTQYF.